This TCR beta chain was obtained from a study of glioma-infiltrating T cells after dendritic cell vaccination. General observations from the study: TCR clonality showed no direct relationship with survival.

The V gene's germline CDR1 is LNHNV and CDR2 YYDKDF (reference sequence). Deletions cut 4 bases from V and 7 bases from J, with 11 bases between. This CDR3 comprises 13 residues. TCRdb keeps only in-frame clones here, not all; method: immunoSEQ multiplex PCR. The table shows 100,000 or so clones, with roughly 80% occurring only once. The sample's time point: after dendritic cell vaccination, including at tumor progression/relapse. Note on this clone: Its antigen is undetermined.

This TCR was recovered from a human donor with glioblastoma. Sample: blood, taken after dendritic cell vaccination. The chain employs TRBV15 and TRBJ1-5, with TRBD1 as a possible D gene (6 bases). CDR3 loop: CATSTIQGQPQHF. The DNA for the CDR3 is TGTGCCACCAGCACTATACAGGGCCAGCCCCAGCATTTT.